This T cell receptor (beta chain) was obtained from a study of CD8+ T cells in alopecia areata (dated by TCRdb to 2016 to 2019). In the study overall: In both human patients and the C3H/HeJ mouse model, the study applied high-throughput TCRbeta sequencing to look at T cell clonal expansion in alopecia areata. immunoSEQ multiplex PCR using 35 Vbeta forward primers and 13 Jbeta reverse primers was used to amplify TCRbeta CDR3 regions. RNA was extracted with the PAXgene miRNA kit for fixed scalp, the miRNeasy kit for PBMCs, and the RNeasy kit for mouse skin. Human TCRbeta sequencing covered scalp tissue and sorted CD4+ and CD8+ peripheral blood T cells from patchy and totalis/universalis alopecia areata patients and healthy controls. Scalp clonality was compared across normal scalp (n=4), patchy alopecia areata scalp (n=8), and alopecia totalis/universalis scalp (n=8). The investigation overall reported the following: Resident alphabeta T cells in normal human skin are also sequenced, complicating scalp TCR repertoire analysis, unlike mouse skin dominated by gammadelta T cells. Shared TCR sequences between patients were less evident than in mice, which may be partly attributable to HLA diversity in the patient population. Higher clonality and more expanded CD8+ clones were observed in lesional scalp than in normal scalp, particularly in alopecia totalis/universalis, a finding suggestive of antigenic drive.

CDR1 SQVTM and CDR2 ANQGSEA are derived from the germline V gene. The CDR3 sequence holds 13 residues, the cysteine and phenylalanine included. The kept DNA is CDR3 alone, 39 bases in frame from the first base. Peripheral blood and lesional scalp punch biopsies were obtained from patients with alopecia areata. PBMCs were isolated by density centrifugation and stained for CD3, CD4 and CD8, and CD4+ and CD8+ T cells were sorted on a FACSAria. Untreated alopecia areata patients were recruited as part of a multicenter biomarker study. Blood CD8+ T cells from 5 or 6 biomarker-study patients were further sorted into NKG2D-low and NKG2D-high fractions. With respect to this clone: The specificity of this receptor is unknown. Base quality data are lacking; no much larger clone is found one base away.

The library was generated by the immunoSEQ multiplex PCR assay. RNA was extracted from all samples and reverse transcribed into cDNA as template for TCR sequencing. First-strand cDNA was synthesized with SuperScript III using a 2:1 mix of oligo-dT and random hexamers. A synthetic immune receptor repertoire was used to assess amplification bias, and residual bias was removed computationally. The original methods were these. Raw reads were preprocessed to remove errors, and CDR3 was defined according to IMGT conventions as the region from the conserved cysteine to phenylalanine. Clonality was computed as 1 minus the Shannon entropy, with the entropy normalized by log2 of the number of productive unique TCRs. Scalp TCRbeta sequences were cross-referenced with sorted blood CD4 and CD8 repertoires so that the CD4 or CD8 identity of scalp clones could be inferred. TCRdb obtained this table from immuneACCESS and retained in-frame rearrangements with V and J assigned. These tables miss some clones; where compared with another copy, unresolved V genes account for less than half of the shortfall, and the remainder is unexplained. V and J calls and clone size are those listed in that table; D and trimming were worked out from the DNA. The sample has 120,000 or so clones on record, 45% to 50% of them singletons. Jointly, the top ten make up more than 9% of the sample.

The chain couples TRBV29-1 to TRBJ2-1; perhaps TRBD2 is the D gene, with 5 bases matching. Sequenced sample: NKG2D-low CD8+ T cells sorted from blood. The cell subset or site label, as the study defines it: sorted CD8+ NKG2D-low blood T cells. The sequence derives from a human donor with alopecia areata. DNA sequence: TGCAGTGCTCCAGCGGATGACTACAATGAGCAGTTCTTC. The resulting protein is CSAPADDYNEQFF.